This T cell receptor (beta chain) originates from a study of Ad26.COV2.S vaccination and SARS-CoV-2 variants. The sample's treatment: some 20 received Ad26.COV2.S at low or high dose, single or two shots; 5 received placebo; per-sample allocation not given. Sampling happened 63 days after the first vaccine or placebo injection. The germline V gene encodes CDR1 LGHDT and CDR2 YNNKEL (reference sequence). With V trimmed by 0 bases and J by 3 bases, 8 bases remained unmatched. The CDR3 contains 17 residues. Clones were read by immunoSEQ multiplex PCR, and TCRdb kept only the in-frame ones, dropping some. The data show some 270,000 clones, with around nine tenths seen just once and less than 3% held by the top ten. This clone was detected a few times.

Source: peripheral blood, taken in a trial of Ad26.COV2.S vaccine versus placebo. This chain connects TRBV3-1 (or the pseudogene TRBV3-2) to TRBJ1-5, with 7 bases matching TRBD1. The clonotype originates from a person between 18 and 59 years old who received the Ad26.COV2.S COVID-19 vaccine or a placebo. The CDR3, as DNA: TGTGCCAGCAGCCAAGACAGGGGGTCCCCTCCCAATCAGCCCCAGCATTTT. Its protein is CASSQDRGSPPNQPQHF.